Listed below are T cell receptor beta chains from one sample, sequenced in a study of response to subunit inactivated influenza vaccine. TCRdb ran MiXCR on the RT-PCR reads and lists one entry per CDR3 protein. The sample has roughly 160,000 distinct CDR3 sequences; around 10% are singletons. This specimen was CD8+ T cells sorted from PBMCs, taken around 25 months after vaccination. The receptor source for this set is a man between 50 and 75 years old who received an inactivated influenza vaccine. The CDR3 runs from the conserved cysteine through the conserved F or W. A D gene is named only where the DNA matches it firmly. Clone size is shown for a subset of rows, as once, few, many or a class of expanded clone.

d_gene | j_gene | v_gene | abundance | CDR3nt | CDR3aa
TRBD1 | TRBJ1-2 | TRBV12-3/TRBV12-4 | few | TGTGCCAGCAGTTCCTCGGGACAGGGCGTCTATGGCTACACCTTC | CASSSSGQGVYGYTF
. | TRBJ1-1 | TRBV29-1 | few | TGCAGCGTTGAAGAGGGGGACACTGAAGCTTTCTTT | CSVEEGDTEAFF
. | TRBJ2-5 | TRBV12-3/TRBV12-4 | . | TGTGCCAGCAGTCAGTTTGGTAGACAGGCAGAGACCCAGTACTTC | CASSQFGRQAETQYF
. | TRBJ1-1 | TRBV4-2 | few | TGTGCCAGCAGCCAAGAGAGGCTGGTGAACACTGAAGCTTTCTTT | CASSQERLVNTEAFF
TRBD1 | TRBJ2-3 | TRBV28 | few | TGTGCCAGCAGTACCTTCGGGACAGTCCCCACAGATACGCAGTATTTT | CASSTFGTVPTDTQYF
. | TRBJ2-5 | TRBV29-1 | few | TGCAGCGTAATCGGACACAGTCGGTGGCAAGAGACCCAGTACTTC | CSVIGHSRWQETQYF
. | TRBJ2-5 | TRBV20-1 | once | TGCAGTGCTAGGGGCGCAGGGTTGGAGACCCAGTACTTC | CSARGAGLETQYF
. | TRBJ2-1 | TRBV9 | . | TGTGCCAGCAGCGCAGGGGTGGCAAATGAGCAGTTCTTC | CASSAGVANEQFF
TRBD1 | TRBJ2-5 | TRBV4-3 | few | TGCGCCAGCAGCCAAGATTCAGGGGGCTATGGGACCCAGTACTTC | CASSQDSGGYGTQYF
. | TRBJ2-7 | TRBV5-1 | . | TGCGCCAGCAGCCCGACGACCGGGACGGTCTCCTACGAGCAGTACTTC | CASSPTTGTVSYEQYF
. | TRBJ2-7 | TRBV10-3 | few | TGTGCCACCCTGTCGGACAGCTACGAGCAGTACTTC | CATLSDSYEQYF
. | TRBJ1-1 | TRBV29-1 | few | TGCAGCGTTGAAGGTGGGGGGCGGACTGAAGCTTTCTTT | CSVEGGGRTEAFF
. | TRBJ1-4 | TRBV7-6 | few | TGTGCCAGCAGCCGTTACTCTACAACTAATGAAAAACTGTTTTTT | CASSRYSTTNEKLFF
TRBD2 | TRBJ2-7 | TRBV4-3 | few | TGCGCCAGCAGCGCGGGACTAGCGGGAGGGGGCGAGCAGTACTTC | CASSAGLAGGGEQYF
. | TRBJ2-2 | TRBV5-4 | few | TGTGCCAGCAGCTGGGGGTATGGCGGAACGAACACCGGGGAGCTGTTTTTT | CASSWGYGGTNTGELFF
TRBD2 | TRBJ2-1 | TRBV28 | many | TGTGCCAGCAGTTTATCTAGCGGGAGTTACAATGAGCAGTTCTTC | CASSLSSGSYNEQFF
TRBD2 | TRBJ2-7 | TRBV12-3/TRBV12-4 | . | TGTGCCAGCAGCCCCAGACTAGCGGGAGGAGAGCAGTACTTC | CASSPRLAGGEQYF
TRBD2 | TRBJ2-1 | TRBV2 | . | TGTGCCAGCAGTGACCCTAGCGGGACAATTTACAATGAGCAGTTCTTC | CASSDPSGTIYNEQFF
. | TRBJ2-5 | TRBV4-2 | few | TGTGCCGGAGCGTTACGCCAAGAGACCCAGTACTTC | CAGALRQETQYF
TRBD2 | TRBJ2-7 | TRBV6-5 | . | TGTGCCAGCAGTTACTCGGCCTGGGACTACCTGAGCTCCTACGAGCAGTACTTC | CASSYSAWDYLSSYEQYF
. | TRBJ1-4 | TRBV4-3 | many | TGCGCCAGCAGCCAAGATTGGGAGGGAAGGGGCGAAAAACTGTTTTTT | CASSQDWEGRGEKLFF
. | TRBJ2-7 | TRBV25-1 | . | TGTGCCAGCATCTCGGGGGATACCTACGAGCAGTACTTC | CASISGDTYEQYF
. | TRBJ2-1 | TRBV24-1 | . | TGTGCCACCAGTGATCACCTGGTCTCCTACAATGAGCAGTTCTTC | CATSDHLVSYNEQFF
TRBD2 | TRBJ2-3 | TRBV10-3 | many | TGTGCCATCAGTGAAGGAGCACAGCGGGAGGTGGCCACAGATACGCAGTATTTT | CAISEGAQREVATDTQYF
. | TRBJ2-1 | TRBV6-5 | . | TGTGCCAGCAGTTACTCATTTACAGGGAATGAGCAGTTCTTC | CASSYSFTGNEQFF
. | TRBJ2-1 | TRBV20-1 | . | TGCAGTGCTAGATCGTCAGCTCGTGACTTCTTC | CSARSSARDFF
TRBD1 | TRBJ2-7 | TRBV6-2/TRBV6-3 | few | TGTGCCAGCAGTTACGGGACAGCAACCTACGAGCAGTACTTC | CASSYGTATYEQYF
. | TRBJ2-7 | TRBV9 | . | TGTGCCAGCAGCCCTACGGGACTGAGCTCCTACGAGCAGTACTTC | CASSPTGLSSYEQYF
. | TRBJ2-1 | TRBV12-3/TRBV12-4 | many | TGTGCCAGCAGTTTGGGCAGGGGGCAGTTCTTC | CASSLGRGQFF
TRBD1 | TRBJ2-4 | TRBV19 | . | TGTGCCAGTAAGGGGACAGGCTTGACCAAAAACATTCAGTACTTC | CASKGTGLTKNIQYF
. | TRBJ2-1 | TRBV12-3/TRBV12-4 | . | TGTGCCAGCAGTTTAATCCAACGGGGAACAAATGAGCAGTTCTTC | CASSLIQRGTNEQFF
TRBD1 | TRBJ1-1 | TRBV20-1 | . | TGCAGTGCTGCCACAGGGGGCCGCACTGAAGCTTTCTTT | CSAATGGRTEAFF
TRBD1 | TRBJ1-4 | TRBV10-3 | few | TGTGCCATCAGTGAAACAGGGGGCGTTGAAAAACTGTTTTTT | CAISETGGVEKLFF
. | TRBJ1-1 | TRBV4-1 | . | TGCGCCAGCAGCCAAGATGGGTTTAGGGGGAGTGGGAACACTGAAGCTTTCTTT | CASSQDGFRGSGNTEAFF
. | TRBJ2-1 | TRBV29-1 | few | TGCAGCGTTGAATCGGGGGGCCACTACAATGAGCAGTTCTTC | CSVESGGHYNEQFF
. | TRBJ2-7 | TRBV19 | . | TGTGCCAGTAGTACCTCGGGACTGAGCTACGAGCAGTACTTC | CASSTSGLSYEQYF
. | TRBJ2-5 | TRBV6-1 | . | TGTGCCAGCAGTGAAGGTTTACTAGCCGGCGGGCACTTC | CASSEGLLAGGHF